The 7 T cell receptor beta chains given below trace back to one sample, sequenced in a study of T cells after somatic rescue of genetic block. Some clones are missing from TCRdb's copy, which holds only in-frame ones; the method was immunoSEQ multiplex PCR. The profile shows tens of thousands of clones, approximately 96% of them singletons. The sequenced sample was peripheral blood mononuclear cells (PBMCs). The receptors derive from a child under two years old.

The genes are TRBV28 and TRBJ2-3; 9 bases map to TRBD1. This CDR3 is built from 15 residues. V shed 6 bases, J shed 0 bases, and the junction held 4 bases outside the gene matches. The germline CDR1 and CDR2 sequences are MDHEN and SYDVKM. The CDR3 DNA follows: TGTGCCAGCAGCCCACAGGGGGCAAGCACAGATACGCAGTATTTT. Amino acid sequence: CASSPQGASTDTQYF.

The chain uses TRBV4-3 and TRBJ2-1; D not certain. V lost 1 base and J 0 bases, leaving 7 bases between the germline ends. Germline-derived CDR1 and CDR2 are LGHNA and YSLEER. CDR3 length: 15 residues. CDR3: CASSQVLNSYNEQFF. For the CDR3, the DNA is TGCGCCAGCAGCCAAGTTCTCAACTCCTACAATGAGCAGTTCTTC.

The rearrangement uses TRBV27 and TRBJ1-5, with D perhaps matching TRBD1 (6 bases). Germline lookup yields CDR1 MNHEY and CDR2 SMNVEV (reference sequence). The CDR3 consists of 15 residues. V was trimmed by 3 bases and J by 2 bases, leaving 11 bases between them. The CDR3 nucleotides are TGTGCCAGCAGTTTGGGGGGACACGGCAATCAGCCCCAGCATTTT. Translation gives CASSLGGHGNQPQHF.

In its sample, this clone was seen once. The rearrangement uses TRBV6-6 and TRBJ1-1; TRBD1 matches 8 bases. Germline loops: CDR1 MNHNY, CDR2 SVGAGI (reference sequence). Unmatched junction bases numbered 1, after V lost 0 bases and J lost 1 base. CDR3 length equals 15 residues. Here the CDR3 DNA reads TGTGCCAGCAGTTACTCCGGGACAGGGAACACTGAAGCTTTCTTT. Protein product: CASSYSGTGNTEAFF.

CDR3 residues: CASSSYRAEQYF. CDR3 DNA sequence: TGTGCCAGCAGTTCGTACAGGGCCGAGCAGTACTTC. The chain carries TRBV28 and TRBJ2-7, with D possibly being TRBD1 (6 bases). The length of the CDR3 is 12 residues. With 4 bases removed from V and 6 bases from J, the gap between germline ends came to 10 bases. CDR1 MDHEN and CDR2 SYDVKM come from the germline V gene.

This chain links TRBV27 with TRBJ2-1; 11 bases match TRBD2. V gave up 4 bases and J gave up 3 bases; unmatched junction bases: 17. Germline assignment: CDR1 MNHEY and CDR2 SMNVEV (reference sequence). The CDR3 totals 20 residues. The CDR3 sequence is CASSSLWDSGLAGFYNEQFF. In DNA form, the CDR3 reads TGTGCCAGCAGTTCTTTATGGGACAGCGGACTAGCGGGTTTCTACAATGAGCAGTTCTTC.

This chain links TRBV28 with TRBJ1-4, with 9 positions matching TRBD1. The CDR3 spans 17 residues. Losses at the gene ends were 0 bases for V and 0 bases for J; bases not matched to a gene: 2. Germline lookup yields CDR1 MDHEN and CDR2 SYDVKM. This CDR3 reads CASSLWNRGPTNEKLFF. Here the CDR3 DNA reads TGTGCCAGCAGTTTATGGAACAGGGGGCCAACTAATGAAAAACTGTTTTTT.